These T cell receptor beta chains were read from a single sample in a study of T cell responses to AZD1222 COVID-19 vaccine. Only in-frame clones appear in the TCRdb table, and some are missing; sequencing was by immunoSEQ multiplex PCR. The sample holds about 100,000 clones, about nine tenths seen once. This sample comprised peripheral blood, obtained on day 0 of AZD1222 vaccination. These receptors all stem from an adult in good health. The CDR3 runs from the conserved cysteine through the conserved F or W. The D gene is left open where the match is weak.

V	J	D	CDR3	DNA
TRBV7-6	TRBJ1-3	NA	CASSLAPTGLAGNTIYF	TGTGCCAGCAGCTTAGCTCCAACAGGGTTGGCTGGAAACACCATATATTTT
TRBV2	TRBJ2-7	NA	CASSWRPSGYEQYF	TGTGCCAGCAGTTGGCGGCCCTCTGGCTACGAGCAGTACTTC
TRBV28	TRBJ1-4	NA	CASSTTVHGIEKLFF	TGTGCCAGCAGTACGACGGTCCACGGGATCGAAAAACTGTTTTTT
TRBV3-1/TRBV3-2	TRBJ2-7	TRBD2	CASSQDSGSLYEQYF	TGTGCCAGCAGCCAAGATAGCGGGAGTCTGTACGAGCAGTACTTC
TRBV10-3	TRBJ2-7	NA	CAIRGTAYEQYF	TGTGCCATCAGGGGGACGGCATACGAGCAGTACTTC
TRBV18	TRBJ2-1	NA	CASQTGTSSYNEQFF	TGTGCCAGCCAAACCGGGACGAGCTCCTACAATGAGCAGTTCTTC
TRBV28	TRBJ1-1	NA	CASSPLGQLNTEAFF	TGTGCCAGCAGTCCCCTCGGACAGCTGAACACTGAAGCTTTCTTT
TRBV11-1	TRBJ1-1	NA	CASSLAGNMNTEAFF	TGTGCCAGCAGCTTAGCCGGGAACATGAACACTGAAGCTTTCTTT
TRBV29-1	TRBJ2-1	NA	CSVEGYRGSYNEQFF	TGCAGCGTTGAAGGGTATCGGGGTTCCTACAATGAGCAGTTCTTC
TRBV19	TRBJ2-1	NA	CATTGFTYNEQFF	TGTGCCACCACAGGATTCACCTACAATGAGCAGTTCTTC
TRBV7-2	TRBJ1-3	TRBD1	CASSARDRGRAGNTIYF	TGTGCCAGCAGCGCCCGGGACAGGGGGCGAGCTGGAAACACCATATATTTT
TRBV7-6	TRBJ2-3	TRBD2	CASGGGRALLDTQYF	TGTGCCAGCGGCGGCGGGAGGGCCTTGCTGGATACGCAGTATTTT
TRBV6-5	TRBJ1-4	NA	CASSYSRAGTNEKLFF	TGTGCCAGCAGTTACTCGAGGGCAGGGACTAATGAAAAACTGTTTTTT
TRBV6-1	TRBJ2-1	TRBD2	CASSDREGPDEQFF	TGTGCCAGCAGTGACCGGGAGGGCCCTGATGAGCAGTTCTTC
TRBV28	TRBJ2-7	NA	CASRPPGLLLEQYF	TGTGCCAGCAGACCCCCGGGACTCCTCCTCGAGCAGTACTTC
TRBV5-1	TRBJ2-2	NA	CASRGGQPNTGELFF	TGCGCCAGCAGGGGCGGACAGCCGAACACCGGGGAGCTGTTTTTT